This TCR beta chain comes out of a study of cytomegalovirus exposure and HLA in healthy donors. Study findings and constraints: In an earlier analysis, most TCR beta V segments were productive about 87% or about 30% of the time. Researchers counted roughly 150 TCR beta chains as cytomegalovirus-associated.

V trimming: 4 bases; J trimming: 6 bases; junction bases outside the gene matches: 4. The length of the CDR3 is 15 residues. Germline values: CDR1 MNHNS, CDR2 SASEGT. Both 60 Vbeta primers and 13 Jbeta primers went into the PCR. The protocol was immunoSEQ multiplex PCR, while the TCRdb copy is restricted to in-frame clones and leaves out a portion. The table shows around 110,000 clones, with around 75% occurring only once. Donors showed nominal health when sampled, although they likely had unrecorded immune exposures. Points on this clone: Its antigen is undetermined.

This clonotype was obtained from a woman aged 18-29 years in good health and CMV-seronegative. The sequencing input was PBMCs. The rearrangement uses TRBV6-1 and TRBJ2-1; 12 positions agree with TRBD2. In nucleotides, the CDR3 is TGTGCCAGCAGTGCCCCTAGCGGGGGGGCCAATGAGCAGTTCTTC. Amino acid sequence: CASSAPSGGANEQFF.